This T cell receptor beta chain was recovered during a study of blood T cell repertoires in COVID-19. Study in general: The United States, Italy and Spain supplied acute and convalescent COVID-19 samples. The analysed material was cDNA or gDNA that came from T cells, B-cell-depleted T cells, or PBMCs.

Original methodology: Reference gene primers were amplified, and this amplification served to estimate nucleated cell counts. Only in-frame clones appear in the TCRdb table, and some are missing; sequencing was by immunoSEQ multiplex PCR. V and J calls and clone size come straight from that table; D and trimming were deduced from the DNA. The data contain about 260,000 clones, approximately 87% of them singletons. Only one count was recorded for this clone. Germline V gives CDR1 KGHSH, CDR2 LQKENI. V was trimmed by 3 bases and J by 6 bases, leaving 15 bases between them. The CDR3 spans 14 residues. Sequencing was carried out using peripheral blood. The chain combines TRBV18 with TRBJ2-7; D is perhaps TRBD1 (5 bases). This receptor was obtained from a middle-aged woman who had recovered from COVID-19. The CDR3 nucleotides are TGTGCCAGCTCACCGACAGACGTCCAGGCCGAGCAGTACTTC. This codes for CASSPTDVQAEQYF. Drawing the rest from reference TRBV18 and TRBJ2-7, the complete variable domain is NAGVMQNPRHLVRRRGQEARLRCSPMKGHSHVYWYRQLPEEGLKFMVYLQKENIIDESGMPKERFSAEFPKEGPSILRIQQVVRGDSAAYFCASSPTDVQAEQYFGPGTRLTVT.